Presented here are 26 T cell receptor beta chains from one specimen sequenced in a study of PD-1 blockade in classical Hodgkin lymphoma. The time point here: cycle 4 day 1 (C4D1), after 6 weeks of nivolumab. Relapses following autologous stem cell transplantation were seen in all patients, with brentuximab vedotin exposure varying. Profiling relied on immunoSEQ multiplex PCR, and the TCRdb table lists in-frame clones only, not all of them. Seen here are fewer than 30,000 clones, approximately 72% observed once, and the top ten hold around 4%. This material consisted of peripheral blood mononuclear cells (PBMCs), taken before the fourth cycle of nivolumab. The source of these receptors is a human donor with classical Hodgkin lymphoma.

The chain links TRBV10-3 to TRBJ2-3, with TRBD1 matching 7 bases. Germline CDR1 and CDR2: ENHRY and SYGVKD. The CDR3 covers 15 residues. The junction had 5 bases not matched to a gene; V was cut back by 2 bases and J by 3 bases. For the CDR3, the DNA is TGTGCCATCAGTGAGCTTAACAGGGGAACAGATACGCAGTATTTT. Translating it yields CAISELNRGTDTQYF.

The count of this clone is one. The genes are TRBV4-1 and TRBJ1-5; D is uncertain. CDR1 and CDR2 (germline): MGHRA, YSYEKL. V was pared by 6 bases and J by 6 bases, with 3 bases between. This CDR3 region has 10 residues. Here the CDR3 reads CASSPQPQHF. The CDR3 bases are TGCGCCAGCAGTCCTCAGCCCCAGCATTTT.

J is TRBJ2-1 and V is TRBV4-2; D not certain. The CDR3 is 17 residues long. Deletions cut 1 base from V and 0 bases from J, with 13 bases between. Germline V gene lookup returns CDR1 LGHNA and CDR2 YNFKEQ. CDR3 loop: CASSQVGPQSSYNEQFF. The CDR3 DNA reads TGTGCCAGCAGCCAAGTCGGCCCCCAAAGCTCCTACAATGAGCAGTTCTTC.

This rearrangement joins TRBV7-2 to TRBJ2-5; weak D call: TRBD2 (6 bases). The CDR3 runs to 17 residues. Trimming removed 2 bases at V and 4 bases at J, with 20 bases between. The germline V gene encodes CDR1 SGHTA and CDR2 FQGNSA. CDR3 sequence: CASSLNRGSASGETQYF. The CDR3 DNA is TGTGCCAGCAGCTTAAATCGGGGGTCCGCGTCTGGAGAGACCCAGTACTTC. Variable domain in full (rest from reference TRBV7-2 and TRBJ2-5): GAGVSQSPSNKVTEKGKDVELRCDPISGHTALYWYRQSLGQGLEFLIYFQGNSAPDKSGLPSDRFSAERTGGSVSTLTIQRTQQEDSAVYLCASSLNRGSASGETQYFGPGTRLLVL.

The chain recombines TRBV18 with TRBJ1-1; D is ambiguous. V gave up 5 bases and J gave up 1 base, with 11 bases separating them. The germline gives CDR1 KGHSH, CDR2 LQKENI. This CDR3 spans 14 amino acids. CDR3 in amino acids: CASSFNSENTEAFF. The CDR3 bases are TGTGCCAGCTCATTTAATTCCGAGAACACTGAAGCTTTCTTT.

V is TRBV30 and J is TRBJ2-7; D gene ambiguous. The V gene lost 4 bases and the J gene lost 1 base, with 14 bases spanning the gap. Germline assignment: CDR1 GTSNPN and CDR2 SVGIG (reference sequence). The CDR3 extends over 14 amino acids. The CDR3 DNA follows: TGTGCCTGGAATAAACAAATGATATCCTACGAGCAGTACTTC. Protein product: CAWNKQMISYEQYF.

The genes are TRBV18 and TRBJ2-3; TRBD2 might be the D (6 bases). Per germline, CDR1 KGHSH and CDR2 LQKENI. V was pared by 5 bases and J by 0 bases, with 12 bases between. CDR3 length: 15 residues. CDR3 bases: TGTGCCAGCTCAGCCCTTGGGACTAGCACAGATACGCAGTATTTT. Translating gives CASSALGTSTDTQYF.

V gene TRBV5-1 combines with J gene TRBJ1-1; 7 nucleotides line up with TRBD1. Germline CDR1 and CDR2: SGHRS and YFSETQ. The CDR3 consists of 15 residues. V shed 4 bases and J 0 bases; nucleotides not matched to a gene: 6. The CDR3 nucleotides are TGCGCCAGCAGCGCCCCGGGACAGCTGAACACTGAAGCTTTCTTT. As protein: CASSAPGQLNTEAFF.

The chain has TRBV4-1 and TRBJ1-1; no reliable D call. V was clipped by 4 bases and J by 4 bases, with 16 bases between them. The CDR3 runs to 15 residues. The germline CDR1 and CDR2 sequences are MGHRA and YSYEKL. CDR3 sequence reads: CASSPGYPAGTEAFF. Written as DNA, the CDR3 is TGCGCCAGCAGCCCCGGTTACCCGGCGGGCACTGAAGCTTTCTTT.

The rearrangement uses TRBV10-3 and TRBJ2-3; D assignment may be TRBD1 or TRBD2 (5 bases each). Between the trimmed V and J ends, which lost 6 bases and 4 bases, there was a span of 14 bases. CDR1 is ENHRY, CDR2 SYGVKD, per germline. CDR3 size: 14 residues. This CDR3 reads CAIREGIGADTQYF. DNA for the CDR3: TGTGCCATCAGAGAGGGGATTGGAGCAGATACGCAGTATTTT.

This chain links TRBV5-1 with TRBJ1-1, with TRBD1 as a possible D gene (6 bases). Between the trimmed V and J ends, which lost 5 bases and 0 bases, there was a span of 11 bases. In germline, CDR1 is SGHRS, CDR2 YFSETQ. The CDR3 is 14 amino acids. This chain's CDR3 is CASSNQGMNTEAFF. CDR3 nucleotide sequence: TGCGCCAGCAGTAATCAGGGGATGAACACTGAAGCTTTCTTT.

As to this clone: The CDR3 does not close with the conserved phenylalanine or tryptophan, likely indicating a read error. V usage is TRBV5-4 and J usage is TRBJ1-1; TRBD1 is a possible D gene (5 bases). In germline, CDR1 is SGHNT, CDR2 YYREEE (reference sequence). Deletions cut 4 bases from V and 1 base from J, with 14 bases between. The CDR3 extends over 15 amino acids. CDR3 nucleotides: TGTGCCAGCAGCGGGACGACAGTAACGAACACTGAAGCTTTCCTT. It translates to CASSGTTVTNTEAFL.

The CDR3 region has the DNA TGTGCCAGCAGCTTAGTGAACAGGGAGTACGAGCAGTACTTC. The encoded protein is CASSLVNREYEQYF. The chain combines TRBV13 with TRBJ2-7; possibly TRBD1 for D (6 bases). Germline V gene sequence: CDR1 PRHDT, CDR2 FYEKMQ (reference sequence). Between the trimmed V and J ends, which lost 1 base and 4 bases, there was a span of 11 bases. The CDR3 length is 14 residues.

The V call is TRBV5-6, the J call TRBJ2-1, with TRBD2 identical over 8 bases. This CDR3 spans 17 amino acids. The ends lost 2 bases at V and 8 bases at J; junction bases unmatched: 15. CDR1 and CDR2 (germline): SGHDT, YYEEEE. The CDR3 nucleotides are TGTGCCAGCAGCTTTGACAGCGGGAGCGGGAGTGTCCATGAGCAGTTCTTC. It codes for CASSFDSGSGSVHEQFF.

This chain uses TRBV14 with TRBJ2-7; maybe TRBD1 (5 bases). The germline gives CDR1 SGHDN, CDR2 FVKESK. This CDR3 has 14 residues. V was cut by 0 bases and J by 2 bases, with 8 bases left in between. The DNA for the CDR3 is TGTGCCAGCAGCCAAGATTGGGGCCCCTACGAGCAGTACTTC. Translating it yields CASSQDWGPYEQYF.

This chain joins TRBV7-8 and TRBJ2-1; 9 bases match TRBD2. CDR3 length equals 16 residues. With 1 base clipped from V and 6 bases from J, the junction kept 7 bases outside the gene matches. Per the germline V gene, CDR1 is SGHVS and CDR2 is FQNEAQ. In DNA form, the CDR3 reads TGTGCCAGCAGCTTAGTCGAGCTAGCGGGATCCAATGAGCAGTTCTTC. This sequence encodes CASSLVELAGSNEQFF. The full variable domain, in which reference TRBV7-8 and TRBJ2-1 provide the parts outside the CDR3, is GAGVSQSPRYKVAKRGQDVALRCDPISGHVSLFWYQQALGQGPEFLTYFQNEAQLDKSGLPSDRFFAERPEGSVSTLKIQRTQQEDSAVYLCASSLVELAGSNEQFFGPGTRLTVL.

The rearrangement joins TRBV16 to TRBJ2-5; D gene uncertain. The V gene's germline CDR1 is KGHSY and CDR2 FQNENV. The length of the CDR3 is 14 residues. V lost 0 bases to trimming and J lost 5 bases, with 10 bases between them. The CDR3 here is CASSQSRNVETQYF. In DNA form, the CDR3 reads TGTGCCAGCAGCCAATCGAGGAACGTGGAGACCCAGTACTTC. The full variable domain, its missing parts supplied by reference TRBV16 and TRBJ2-5, is GEEVAQTPKHLVRGEGQKAKLYCAPIKGHSYVFWYQQVLKNEFKFLISFQNENVFDETGMPKERFSAKCLPNSPCSLEIQATKLEDSAVYFCASSQSRNVETQYFGPGTRLLVL.

The J gene is TRBJ2-3, the V gene TRBV25-1, with D unclear. Trimming took 4 bases from V and 8 from J, leaving 16 bases between them. There are 14 residues in the CDR3. CDR1 is MGHDK and CDR2 is SYGVNS in the germline V gene. The CDR3 nucleotides read TGTGCCAGCAGTGTGACTGGCCCCCTTACTACGCAGTATTTT. It yields the protein CASSVTGPLTTQYF.

This clone has only one observation. This rearrangement joins TRBV28 to TRBJ2-7; 7 nucleotides agree with TRBD2. V lost 1 base, J lost 3 bases, and 3 bases stayed unmatched. The CDR3 spans 14 residues. Germline V CDR1 and CDR2: MDHEN, SYDVKM. The CDR3 spells CASSLSGTIYEQYF. In DNA form, the CDR3 reads TGTGCCAGCAGTTTATCCGGGACTATCTACGAGCAGTACTTC.

The chain carries TRBV11-2 and TRBJ2-1; D possibly uses TRBD1 or TRBD2 (7 bases each). In germline, CDR1 is SGHAT, CDR2 FQNNGV. The V gene lost 3 bases and the J gene lost 5 bases, with 14 bases spanning the gap. The CDR3 has 15 residues. CDR3: CASSFRGLADNEQFF. In nucleotides, the CDR3 is TGTGCCAGCAGCTTTAGGGGGCTAGCGGACAATGAGCAGTTCTTC.

This rearrangement joins TRBV11-1 to TRBJ2-2; the match to TRBD2 covers 8 bases. This CDR3 spans 16 amino acids. V was clipped by 1 base and J by 6 bases; unmatched bases: 7. CDR1 and CDR2 from the germline V gene are SGHAT and FQDESV (reference sequence). CDR3 region: CASSLVTGGPPGELFF. The CDR3 DNA sequence: TGTGCCAGCAGCTTAGTTACGGGAGGGCCGCCCGGGGAGCTGTTTTTT.

The chain uses TRBV25-1 and TRBJ1-1; D might be TRBD1 (5 bases). Trimming stripped 1 base from V and 6 bases from J, with 15 bases between. The CDR3 extends over 15 amino acids. Germline V gene data show CDR1 as MGHDK and CDR2 as SYGVNS. CDR3 DNA sequence: TGTGCCAGCAGTGAATGGGGCGGGGGAGACGCTGAAGCTTTCTTT. Translating it yields CASSEWGGGDAEAFF.

This clone appeared a few times. The chain joins TRBV6-1 to TRBJ1-6; D uncertain. Germline-derived CDR1 and CDR2 are MNHNS and SASEGT. CDR3 size: 15 residues. Trimming cost V 1 base and J 4 bases, with 8 bases left between them. CDR3 sequence reads: CASSEVSGYNSPLHF. In DNA form, the CDR3 reads TGTGCCAGCAGTGAAGTTTCAGGTTATAATTCACCCCTCCACTTT.

The V call is TRBV7-9, the J call TRBJ2-7; perhaps TRBD1 as D (6 bases). The germline V and J ends were trimmed by 5 bases and 3 bases, with 17 bases remaining between them. Germline V lookup: CDR1 SEHNR, CDR2 FQNEAQ (reference sequence). The CDR3 contains 15 residues. The CDR3 is CASSGVGTSLYEQYF. CDR3 in DNA: TGTGCCAGCAGCGGGGTCGGGACAAGCCTCTACGAGCAGTACTTC.

The table lists this clone with a count of one. J is TRBJ2-7 and V is TRBV28; TRBD2 matches at 9 bases. CDR3 length equals 15 residues. CDR1 MDHEN and CDR2 SYDVKM come from the germline V gene. V shed 8 bases and J 6 bases; nucleotides not matched to a gene: 14. CDR3 bases: TGTGCCAGCCGAATGGGCGGGGGGGCACAGTTCGAGCAGTACTTC. Its protein is CASRMGGGAQFEQYF.

This rearrangement joins TRBV6-5 to TRBJ1-6, with TRBD1 identical over 8 bases. The CDR3 is made up of 14 amino acids. The V segment lost 2 bases and the J segment 9 bases; nucleotides outside the gene matches: 3. The germline V gene encodes CDR1 MNHEY and CDR2 SVGAGI. CDR3 in DNA: TGTGCCAGCAGTTACGGACAGGGTGGTTCACCCCTCCACTTT. Encoded protein: CASSYGQGGSPLHF.